A selection of T cell receptor beta chains follows, all from one sample in a study of T cell changes during pregnancy in multiple sclerosis. Sequencing was performed with immunoSEQ multiplex PCR; in TCRdb, only in-frame clones are kept and a portion is missing. Of about 28,000 clones in the sample, just over 90% were seen once. The sample was CD8+ T cells from peripheral blood mononuclear cells, taken before pregnancy. These receptors were obtained from a female donor with multiple sclerosis, enrolled in a pregnancy study. CDR3s include the opening cysteine and the closing phenylalanine or tryptophan. D genes are given only for firm matches. A row's size may be missing; if present it is once, few, many or a size class.

D gene | J gene | V gene | clone size | CDR3 DNA | CDR3 protein
NA | TRBJ1-1 | TRBV19 | NA | TGTGCCAGTAGTGGAGGTGGGGTATGGGGCACTGAAGCTTTCTTT | CASSGGGVWGTEAFF
NA | TRBJ2-1 | TRBV9 | NA | TGTGCCAGCAGCGTCCTCTCCGGGGGGCAGGGCAATGAGCAGTTCTTC | CASSVLSGGQGNEQFF
TRBD1 | TRBJ2-3 | TRBV9 | NA | TGTGCCAGCAGCGTACCCCCGGGACAGAGCACAGATACGCAGTATTTT | CASSVPPGQSTDTQYF
NA | TRBJ1-2 | TRBV6-4 | NA | TGTGCCAGCAGATCCGAAGCCAATGGCTACACCTTC | CASRSEANGYTF
TRBD2 | TRBJ2-7 | TRBV5-1 | NA | TGCGCCAGCAGCTTATGGACTAGCGGGAACGAGCAGTACTTC | CASSLWTSGNEQYF
NA | TRBJ2-1 | TRBV6-5 | NA | TGTGCCAGCAATGCTGGAGCCCTTTACAATGAGCAGTTCTTC | CASNAGALYNEQFF
NA | TRBJ2-5 | TRBV9 | NA | TGTGCCAGCAGCGTACGTCCCGAAGAGACCCAGTACTTC | CASSVRPEETQYF
TRBD2 | TRBJ2-5 | TRBV7-9 | NA | TGTGCCAGCAGCCCCCGGGACTATCTCCAAGAGACCCAGTACTTC | CASSPRDYLQETQYF
NA | TRBJ1-1 | TRBV7-2 | NA | TGTGCCAGCAGCCTCAGGGCTTGGACTGAAGCTTTCTTT | CASSLRAWTEAFF
TRBD1 | TRBJ1-6 | TRBV4-3 | NA | TGCGCCAGCAGCCGAGGGACAGGGTATAATTCACCCCTCCACTTT | CASSRGTGYNSPLHF
NA | TRBJ1-1 | TRBV19 | NA | TGTGCCAGTAGTGGTGGACAGCTCCTGAACACTGAAGCTTTCTTT | CASSGGQLLNTEAFF
TRBD2 | TRBJ2-7 | TRBV6-1 | NA | TGTGCCAGCACCGAAGCGGGAGGGCCCTACGAGCAGTACTTC | CASTEAGGPYEQYF
TRBD2 | TRBJ2-3 | TRBV7-9 | NA | TGTGCCAGCAACCCGGGACTAGCGGGAGGGCCTGCAGATACGCAGTATTTT | CASNPGLAGGPADTQYF
NA | TRBJ1-2 | TRBV28 | NA | TGTGCCAGCAGTTTTAGGCAGGAGGCGCTTGGCTACACCTTC | CASSFRQEALGYTF
NA | TRBJ2-1 | TRBV9 | NA | TGTGCCAGCAGCGCGACGGGGATGTTCTCCTACAATGAGCAGTTCTTC | CASSATGMFSYNEQFF
NA | TRBJ2-7 | TRBV27 | once | TGTGCCAGCAGTTTATCCCCCAGCACAGACTACGAGCAGTACTTC | CASSLSPSTDYEQYF
NA | TRBJ2-5 | TRBV6-6 | NA | TGTGCCAGCACTATGGCGGGGACCCAGTACTTC | CASTMAGTQYF
TRBD2 | TRBJ2-1 | TRBV4-2 | medium-sized | TGTGCCAGCAGCCCAAAAGGGACTAGCGGGAGTGATGAGCAGTTCTTC | CASSPKGTSGSDEQFF
TRBD2 | TRBJ2-1 | TRBV30 | NA | TGTGCCTGGAGTGTCGGGGGGGCCTCCTACAATGAGCAGTTCTTC | CAWSVGGASYNEQFF
NA | TRBJ2-1 | TRBV5-1 | NA | TGCGCCAGCAGCTTGGGACAGTCCAATGAGCAGTTCTTC | CASSLGQSNEQFF
TRBD2 | TRBJ2-7 | TRBV4-2 | NA | TGTGCCAGCAGCCAAGATCTGGCTAGCGGGAGTCGAGAGCAGTACTTC | CASSQDLASGSREQYF
NA | TRBJ2-6 | TRBV4-2 | NA | TGTGCCAGCAGCCCCCTAACAGGGTCGGGGGCCAACGTCCTGACTTTC | CASSPLTGSGANVLTF
TRBD1 | TRBJ2-7 | TRBV27 | NA | TGTGCCAGCAGTAACCACCCGGGACAGTTTCCCTACGAGCAGTACTTC | CASSNHPGQFPYEQYF
NA | TRBJ1-1 | TRBV7-9 | few | TGTGCCAGCAGCTTTGGGGGCGGGAACACTGAAGCTTTCTTT | CASSFGGGNTEAFF
NA | TRBJ2-1 | TRBV5-1 | NA | TGCGCCAGCAGCTACGGGACAAGCAATGAGCAGTTCTTC | CASSYGTSNEQFF
TRBD1 | TRBJ1-1 | TRBV6-1 | NA | TGTGCCAGCGGTGGACAGGGCTACACTGAAGCTTTCTTT | CASGGQGYTEAFF
TRBD1 | TRBJ2-1 | TRBV11-1 | NA | TGTGCCAGCAGCTTGCGGACAGGGGGTAACGAGCAGTTCTTC | CASSLRTGGNEQFF
TRBD2 | TRBJ2-1 | TRBV18 | few | TGTGCCAGCCACCCAAGAGCGGGAGGGTACAATGAGCAGTTCTTC | CASHPRAGGYNEQFF
NA | TRBJ2-2 | TRBV5-1 | NA | TGCGCCAGCAGCCAGTCCCTCGGGGAGCTGTTTTTT | CASSQSLGELFF
TRBD2 | TRBJ2-1 | TRBV7-6 | once | TGTGCCAGCAGCTTAGGAGCGGGAGCTTCCAATGAGCAGTTCTTC | CASSLGAGASNEQFF
NA | TRBJ2-1 | TRBV4-3 | NA | TGCGCCAGCAGCCAAACCCGGGAGCTCGGACTGTTCTTC | CASSQTRELGLFF
NA | TRBJ2-1 | TRBV28 | once | TGTGCCAGCAGTTTCGAGGATGAAGTGTATGAGCAGTTCTTC | CASSFEDEVYEQFF
TRBD1 | TRBJ2-7 | TRBV6-6 | many | TGTGCCAGCAGTTCCGGGACAGGGGGCGACGAGCAGTACTTC | CASSSGTGGDEQYF
TRBD2 | TRBJ2-3 | TRBV6-4 | once | TGTGCCAGCAGTGACTCGGCGGGAGGCATAGATACGCAGTATTTT | CASSDSAGGIDTQYF
NA | TRBJ2-1 | TRBV28 | NA | TGTGCCAGCAGTTTATTGGGGCACAATGAGCAGTTCTTC | CASSLLGHNEQFF
NA | TRBJ2-1 | TRBV11-2 | NA | TGTGCCAGCAGCCCCCCCTTTGGGGACTTGTCTGGCGAGCAGTTCTTC | CASSPPFGDLSGEQFF
TRBD2 | TRBJ2-1 | TRBV19 | NA | TGTGCCAGTAGTACCGGGACTAGCGGGTTCAATGAGCAGTTCTTC | CASSTGTSGFNEQFF
NA | TRBJ1-1 | TRBV19 | NA | TGTGCCAGTAGCTCCAGGGGATTGAACACTGAAGCTTTCTTT | CASSSRGLNTEAFF
NA | TRBJ2-3 | TRBV28 | NA | TGTGCCAGCAAATTTTCTCAAAACGGACAGACTGATACGCAGTATTTT | CASKFSQNGQTDTQYF
NA | TRBJ2-1 | TRBV27 | NA | TGTGCCAGCAGCTTAGACTTCAGCTCCTACAATGAGCAGTTCTTC | CASSLDFSSYNEQFF
TRBD1 | TRBJ1-2 | TRBV4-3 | NA | TGCGCCAGCAGCCAAGATATACAGGGGGACGGCTACACCTTC | CASSQDIQGDGYTF
NA | TRBJ2-1 | TRBV28 | few | TGTGCCAGCAGAAACGTACTAGCAGTTGAGCAGTTCTTC | CASRNVLAVEQFF
NA | TRBJ2-1 | TRBV6-4 | NA | TGTGCCAGCAGTGTAGATCCGGAGCGCTCCTACAATGAGCAGTTCTTC | CASSVDPERSYNEQFF
TRBD2 | TRBJ2-5 | TRBV30 | NA | TGTGCCTGGAGTACTGGGACTAGCGGGCAAGAGACCCAGTACTTC | CAWSTGTSGQETQYF
TRBD1 | TRBJ1-1 | TRBV5-1 | once | TGCGCCAGCAGCTCCGGGACAGGGGCCCTGGGAACTGAAGCTTTCTTT | CASSSGTGALGTEAFF
TRBD2 | TRBJ2-1 | TRBV7-9 | NA | TGTGCCAGCAGCTTCGGGAGCGGGAGTTACCACAATGAGCAGTTCTTC | CASSFGSGSYHNEQFF
TRBD1 | TRBJ2-1 | TRBV9 | NA | TGTGCCAGCAGCCCAAACCGACAGGGGCACAATGAGCAGTTCTTC | CASSPNRQGHNEQFF
TRBD1 | TRBJ1-1 | TRBV27 | NA | TGTGCCAGCAGTTCGGGACAGTGGCACGCAGAAGCTTTCTTT | CASSSGQWHAEAFF
NA | TRBJ2-2 | TRBV30 | NA | TGTGCCTGGAGTCGGGATGACACCGGGGAGCTGTTTTTT | CAWSRDDTGELFF
NA | TRBJ1-4 | TRBV28 | NA | TGTGCCAGCACCCCCGGAGGCAGATATGAAAAACTGTTTTTT | CASTPGGRYEKLFF
NA | TRBJ2-7 | TRBV7-9 | NA | TGTGCCAGCAGCTTAACACAGGGCGGGAGCTACGAGCAGTACTTC | CASSLTQGGSYEQYF
NA | TRBJ2-1 | TRBV4-1 | NA | TGCGCCAGCAGCCAAGAGAGAGAGGATAGCTCCTACAATGAGCAGTTCTTC | CASSQEREDSSYNEQFF
NA | TRBJ2-7 | TRBV4-3 | NA | TGCGCCAGCAGCCAAGCGTTCGGGCGGGATGACCACGAGCAGTACTTC | CASSQAFGRDDHEQYF
TRBD2 | TRBJ2-7 | TRBV7-6 | NA | TGTGCCAGCTCTAGCGGGAGAGATCCCGAGCAGTACTTC | CASSSGRDPEQYF
TRBD1 | TRBJ2-7 | TRBV13 | few | TGTGCCAGCAGCTTAGGGACAGGGGGCAGCTACGAGCAGTACTTC | CASSLGTGGSYEQYF
TRBD2 | TRBJ2-2 | TRBV19 | NA | TGTGCCAGTAGTTTTCTAGCGGGAGTGGACGGGGAGCTGTTTTTT | CASSFLAGVDGELFF
NA | TRBJ2-1 | TRBV4-2 | NA | TGTGCCAGCAGCCAAGATAGTGGGAGCTCCTACAATGAGCAGTTCTTC | CASSQDSGSSYNEQFF
TRBD2 | TRBJ2-5 | TRBV13 | NA | TGTGCCAGCAGCCCCCGGGACTATCCCCAAGAGACCCAGTACTTC | CASSPRDYPQETQYF
NA | TRBJ2-7 | TRBV7-9 | NA | TGTGCCAGCAGCTTTCGACAAGCCTACGAGCAGTACTTC | CASSFRQAYEQYF
TRBD1 | TRBJ2-7 | TRBV28 | NA | TGTGCCAGCAGTTCGAGGACAGGGGGGTTTTACGAGCAGTACTTC | CASSSRTGGFYEQYF